The T cell receptor (beta chain) under discussion was sequenced for a study of cytomegalovirus exposure and HLA in healthy donors. For the study at large: Caucasian-associated ancestry cluster membership applied to around 76% of nearly 400 genotyped donors.

General observations from the study: About 87% or about 30% of the time was how often most TCR beta V segments were productive, according to an earlier analysis. A few chains tied to CMV proved CMV antigen-specific in vitro.

On this clone itself: No antigen is known for it.

V gave up 2 bases and J gave up 7 bases; unmatched junction bases: 6. From germline, CDR1 is ENHRY and CDR2 SYGVKD. The CDR3 extends over 14 amino acids. Primers for the PCR totalled 60 Vbeta and 13 Jbeta. Sequencing was performed with immunoSEQ multiplex PCR; in TCRdb, only in-frame clones are kept and a portion is missing. This table holds about 160,000 clones. V gene TRBV10-3 combines with J gene TRBJ1-1; 8 nucleotides align to TRBD1. The sequenced material came from PBMCs. The origin of this receptor is a woman aged 55-70 years in good health and CMV-seronegative. CDR3 sequence (DNA): TGTGCCATCAGTGAGGGAGGGGGGACAGGTGAAGCTTTCTTT. This codes for CAISEGGGTGEAFF.